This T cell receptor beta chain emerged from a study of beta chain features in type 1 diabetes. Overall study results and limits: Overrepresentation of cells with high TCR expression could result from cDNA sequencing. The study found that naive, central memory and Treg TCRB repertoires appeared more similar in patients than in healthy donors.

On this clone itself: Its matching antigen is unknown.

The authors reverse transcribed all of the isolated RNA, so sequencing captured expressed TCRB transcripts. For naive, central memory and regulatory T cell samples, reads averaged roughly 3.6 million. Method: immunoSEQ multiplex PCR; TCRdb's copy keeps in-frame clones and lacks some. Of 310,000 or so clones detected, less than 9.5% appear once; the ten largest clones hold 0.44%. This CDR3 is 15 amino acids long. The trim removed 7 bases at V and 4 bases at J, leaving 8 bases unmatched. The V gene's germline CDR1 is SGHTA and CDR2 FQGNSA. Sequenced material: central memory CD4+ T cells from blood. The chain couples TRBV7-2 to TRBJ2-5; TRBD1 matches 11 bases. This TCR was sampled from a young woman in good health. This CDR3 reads CASTKGGTGGETQYF. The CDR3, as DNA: TGTGCCAGCACCAAGGGCGGGACAGGGGGAGAGACCCAGTACTTC.